Presented here are 20 T cell receptor beta chains from one specimen sequenced in a study of T cell repertoires in aging, cancer and after chemotherapy. Amplification of TCR beta used genomic DNA extracted from peripheral blood. Rearranged V-D-J TRB sequences were amplified with a mixed TRB-A/B primer pool. One entry per CDR3 protein, called by TCRdb with MiXCR from the multiplex PCR reads. This sample has thousands of distinct CDR3 sequences; over 30% occur once, and the top ten carry approximately 44%. The sample consisted of blood. The receptors were sampled from a human donor in good health.

This clonotype showed up just a few times. The chain recombines TRBV18 with TRBJ1-1; D uncertain. The CDR3 loop spans 16 amino acids. V was clipped by 3 bases and J by 0 bases, with 14 bases between them. CDR1 and CDR2 (germline): KGHSH, LQKENI. The CDR3 sequence is CASSPSQVLMNTEAFF. CDR3 bases: TGTGCCAGCTCACCGAGTCAGGTATTGATGAACACTGAAGCTTTCTTT.

This clonotype was observed a few times. CDR3: CASSLLTPSTDTQYF. For the CDR3, the DNA is TGTGCCAGCAGCTTGCTAACCCCGAGCACAGATACGCAGTATTTT. This sequence joins TRBV5-4 and TRBJ2-3, with D unresolved. Trimming took off 1 base at V and 0 bases at J, with 9 bases between the two ends. The CDR3 covers 15 residues. Germline CDR1 SGHNT, CDR2 YYREEE (reference sequence).

V is TRBV19 and J is TRBJ2-1; 10 bases agree with TRBD1. The germline V gene encodes CDR1 LNHDA and CDR2 SQIVND (reference sequence). J was trimmed by 6 bases and V by 6 bases; bases with no gene match: 8. The CDR3 is 15 amino acids. This CDR3 is CASRGQGRGGNEQFF. CDR3 nucleotides: TGTGCCAGTAGGGGACAGGGGAGGGGAGGCAATGAGCAGTTCTTC. The whole variable domain, remainder taken from reference TRBV19 and TRBJ2-1, is DGGITQSPKYLFRKEGQNVTLSCEQNLNHDAMYWYRQDPGQGLRLIYYSQIVNDFQKGDIAEGYSVSREKKESFPLTVTSAQKNPTAFYLCASRGQGRGGNEQFFGPGTRLTVL.

The CDR3 bases are TGTGCCAGCAGAGGAACAGGGGGCCAAGAGACCCAGTACTTC. Its protein product is CASRGTGGQETQYF. This chain connects TRBV6-1 to TRBJ2-5, with TRBD1 matching 8 bases. This CDR3 is 14 amino acids long. The V gene end was trimmed by 6 bases and the J gene end by 1 base; junction bases not matched to a gene: 4. CDR1 is MNHNS, CDR2 SASEGT, per germline.

V usage is TRBV5-4 and J usage is TRBJ1-1, with D unclear. Between the trimmed V and J ends, which lost 0 bases and 6 bases, there was a span of 12 bases. CDR1 is SGHNT, CDR2 YYREEE, per germline (reference sequence). The CDR3 is 14 amino acids. The CDR3 DNA is TGTGCCAGCAGCTTGGATCCTGGCTTGCCTGAAGCTTTCTTT. Its protein is CASSLDPGLPEAFF.

The chain recombines TRBV15 with TRBJ2-7; D gene unclear. Germline V gene lookup returns CDR1 LNHNV and CDR2 YYDKDF (reference sequence). The ends were cut back, 1 base at V and 0 bases at J, with 4 bases in the middle. The CDR3 is 13 amino acids. The CDR3 bases are TGTGCCACCAGCAGAGTGGACTCCTACGAGCAGTACTTC. Amino acids: CATSRVDSYEQYF.

The genes are TRBV18 and TRBJ1-4; no clear D gene. Trimming shortened V by 3 bases and J by 4 bases, and 9 bases separated the two germline ends. The CDR3 totals 14 residues. Germline V gene sequence: CDR1 KGHSH, CDR2 LQKENI. The CDR3 reads CASSPGVGNEKLFF. CDR3 coding DNA: TGTGCCAGCTCACCGGGAGTCGGTAATGAAAAACTGTTTTTT.

The chain carries TRBV12-3 or TRBV12-4 and TRBJ1-3; D unclear. This CDR3 spans 14 amino acids. V lost 6 bases and J 1 base, leaving 10 bases between the germline ends. The CDR3 loop reads CASSLDLSGNTIYF. CDR3 bases: TGTGCCAGCAGCCTCGACCTATCTGGAAACACCATATATTTT.

This chain connects TRBV5-1 to TRBJ2-5; TRBD2 aligns across 8 bases. Germline V lookup: CDR1 SGHRS, CDR2 YFSETQ. V lost 4 bases to trimming and J lost 5 bases; unmatched junction nucleotides: 16. This CDR3 region has 17 residues. CDR3 amino acids: CASSPGTGTRSGETQYF. The CDR3 nucleotides read TGCGCCAGCAGCCCCGGCACCGGGACTAGATCCGGGGAGACCCAGTACTTC.

The chain carries TRBV29-1 and TRBJ1-5; maybe TRBD1 (6 bases). Between the trimmed V and J ends, which lost 3 bases and 3 bases, there was a span of 12 bases. Germline-derived CDR1 and CDR2 are SQVTM and ANQGSEA. The length of the CDR3 is 14 residues. The CDR3 DNA follows: TGCAGCGTTGAGGGGAACAGGGTCAATCAGCCCCAGCATTTT. It is translated as CSVEGNRVNQPQHF.

V usage is TRBV11-1 and J usage is TRBJ2-1; the match to TRBD2 covers 7 bases. Looked up from germline, CDR1 is SGHAT and CDR2 is FQDESV (reference sequence). The CDR3 covers 15 residues. The V gene end was trimmed by 4 bases and the J gene end by 9 bases; junction bases not matched to a gene: 12. The CDR3 protein is CASSSLSGGRGEQFF. Written as DNA, the CDR3 is TGTGCCAGCAGCTCCTTGAGTGGGGGGAGGGGTGAGCAGTTCTTC.

This clonotype was counted between two and nine times. The chain uses TRBV18 and TRBJ1-2, with no clear D. Between the trimmed V and J ends, which lost 3 bases and 4 bases, there was a span of 15 bases. This CDR3 has 15 residues. The V gene's germline CDR1 is KGHSH and CDR2 LQKENI. The DNA of the CDR3 is TGTGCCAGCTCACCGGGTCCAACTACCGGCTATGGCTACACCTTC. Translating gives CASSPGPTTGYGYTF. Together with reference TRBV18 and TRBJ1-2, the CDR3 gives the full variable domain: NAGVMQNPRHLVRRRGQEARLRCSPMKGHSHVYWYRQLPEEGLKFMVYLQKENIIDESGMPKERFSAEFPKEGPSILRIQQVVRGDSAAYFCASSPGPTTGYGYTFGSGTRLTVV.

This sequence joins TRBV7-2 and TRBJ2-5, with D uncertain. Trimming removed 7 bases from V and 2 bases from J, with 11 bases in between. This CDR3 has 13 amino acids. Germline V gene lookup returns CDR1 SGHTA and CDR2 FQGNSA. The CDR3 nucleotides read TGTGCCAGCAATCGGCCAGGACAAGAGACCCAGTACTTC. Translation: CASNRPGQETQYF.

The chain recombines TRBV6-6 with TRBJ1-1; 9 positions match TRBD1. Germline lookup yields CDR1 MNHNY and CDR2 SVGAGI (reference sequence). V trimming: 2 bases; J trimming: 4 bases; junction bases outside the gene matches: 2. This CDR3 contains 14 residues. In DNA form, the CDR3 reads TGTGCCAGCAGTTACATACAGGGGGCCACTGAAGCTTTCTTT. Protein product: CASSYIQGATEAFF.

For the CDR3, the DNA is TGTGCCAGCAGCTTAGTTGGGGATCTATCCTACGAGCAGTACTTC. Its protein is CASSLVGDLSYEQYF. V is TRBV7-2 and J is TRBJ2-7; D gene uncertain. Germline CDR1 reads SGHTA; CDR2 reads FQGNSA. The V end was cut by 1 base, the J end by 1 base, with 11 bases between. This CDR3 has 15 residues.

This clonotype showed up just a few times. The chain links TRBV30 to TRBJ1-1; D remains unclear. V was pared by 3 bases and J by 1 base, with 6 bases between. There are 12 residues in the CDR3. CDR1 and CDR2 (germline): GTSNPN, SVGIG (reference sequence). Here the CDR3 DNA reads TGTGCCTGGAGCTTGGGGAACACTGAAGCTTTCTTT. This translates into CAWSLGNTEAFF. Filled out from reference TRBV30 and TRBJ1-1, the complete variable domain reads SQTIHQWPATLVQPVGSPLSLECTVEGTSNPNLYWYRQAAGRGLQLLFYSVGIGQISSEVPQNLSASRPQDRQFILSSKKLLLSDSGFYLCAWSLGNTEAFFGQGTRLTVV.

By proportion, this clonotype is medium-sized. This sequence joins TRBV30 and TRBJ2-2; the D gene could be TRBD1 or TRBD2 (6 bases each). The germline V gene encodes CDR1 GTSNPN and CDR2 SVGIG (reference sequence). The CDR3 runs 15 residues. The V end was cut by 0 bases, the J end by 1 base, with 9 bases between. In DNA form, the CDR3 reads TGTGCCTGGAGTGTAGGGGGAGGGAACACCGGGGAGCTGTTTTTT. Translation gives CAWSVGGGNTGELFF.

V gene TRBV30 combines with J gene TRBJ1-6, with TRBD1 identical over 8 bases. The CDR3 consists of 15 residues. Germline lookup yields CDR1 GTSNPN and CDR2 SVGIG (reference sequence). The junction had 6 bases not matched to a gene; V was cut back by 0 bases and J by 8 bases. The CDR3 reads CAWSVGSTGDSPLHF. CDR3 bases: TGTGCCTGGAGTGTAGGTTCGACAGGGGATTCACCCCTCCACTTT.

The V gene is TRBV20-1, the J gene TRBJ1-2; D remains unclear. Trimming removed 7 bases from V and 5 bases from J, with 14 bases in between. The CDR3 runs to 12 residues. From germline, CDR1 is DFQATT and CDR2 SNEGSKA (reference sequence). The CDR3 spells CSVRPDRYGYTF. The CDR3 bases are TGCAGTGTCCGACCGGACCGTTATGGCTACACCTTC.

This clonotype has only a few counts. The chain recombines TRBV6-1 with TRBJ2-1, with 10 bases lining up with TRBD1. V lost 6 bases to trimming and J lost 6 bases; unmatched junction nucleotides: 2. In germline, CDR1 is MNHNS, CDR2 SASEGT. This CDR3 contains 13 residues. CDR3 amino acids: CASSWTGGNEQFF. CDR3 nucleotides: TGTGCCAGCAGCTGGACAGGGGGCAATGAGCAGTTCTTC.